Listed below are T cell receptor beta chains from one sample, sequenced in a study of cytotoxic CD8 clonotypes in ibrutinib-treated CLL. TCRdb keeps only in-frame clones here, not all; method: immunoSEQ multiplex PCR. The profile shows about 68,000 clones, under 70% of them singletons. This specimen was PBMCs, taken after 12 months of ibrutinib treatment. These TCRs come from a human donor with chronic lymphocytic leukemia. Both conserved end residues are part of each CDR3. Each record gives: CDR3 length, V gene, clone size, D gene, J gene, CDR3 DNA, CDR3 protein. The D gene is left open where the match is weak. For some rows the clone size is stated as once, few or many, or as a class when expanded; others skip it.

13	TRBV2	-	TRBD1	TRBJ1-5	TGTGCCAGCAAGACAGGGGCGTCGCAGCCCCAGCATTTT	CASKTGASQPQHF
17	TRBV4-1	-	TRBD2	TRBJ2-1	TGCGCCAGCAGCCAAGAGGGGACTAGCGGCGCACACAATGAGCAGTTCTTC	CASSQEGTSGAHNEQFF
13	TRBV18	-	-	TRBJ2-5	TGTGCCAGCTCTACCGCCATACAAGAGACCCAGTACTTC	CASSTAIQETQYF
14	TRBV5-1	-	TRBD1	TRBJ2-5	TGCGCCAGCAACTCCGGGACAGGACGGGAGACCCAGTACTTC	CASNSGTGRETQYF
14	TRBV2	-	-	TRBJ1-4	TGTGCCAGCAGTGAAGGATCCGGTAATGAAAAACTGTTTTTT	CASSEGSGNEKLFF
14	TRBV5-4	-	TRBD2	TRBJ2-7	TGTGCCAGCAGAGGAAGCGGGGGGCCCTACGAGCAGTACTTC	CASRGSGGPYEQYF
14	TRBV19	-	-	TRBJ1-6	TGTGCCAGTAGTATGGGCAGAAATAATTCACCCCTCCACTTT	CASSMGRNNSPLHF
15	TRBV14	-	-	TRBJ2-7	TGTGCCAGCAGCCGCCCGGGACACCTCTCCTACGAGCAGTACTTC	CASSRPGHLSYEQYF
15	TRBV27	-	-	TRBJ1-2	TGTGCCAGCAGTTATGCGGGTTGGGTGGAAGGCGGCTACACCTTC	CASSYAGWVEGGYTF
14	TRBV6-1	few	-	TRBJ2-2	TGTGCCAGCAGTGGACTTACAGGGTCCGGGGAGCTGTTTTTT	CASSGLTGSGELFF
15	TRBV15	-	TRBD1	TRBJ2-7	TGTGCCACCAGCAGAGTCCGGACAGGGATTTACGAGCAGTACTTC	CATSRVRTGIYEQYF
16	TRBV2	few	-	TRBJ2-7	TGTGCCAGCAGTGAAGAGGCGGGGGCCTATCCGGGAGAGCAGTACTTC	CASSEEAGAYPGEQYF
16	TRBV6-6	-	-	TRBJ2-2	TGTGCCAGCAGTTCCTCGACAGGGACTGCAACGGGGGAGCTGTTTTTT	CASSSSTGTATGELFF
14	TRBV7-8	-	-	TRBJ1-4	TGTGCCAGCAGCTACCTCGGGGGTAGGGAAAAACTGTTTTTT	CASSYLGGREKLFF
14	TRBV11-3	-	-	TRBJ2-3	TGTGCCAGCAGCTTAGTCGGGAAAACAGATACGCAGTATTTT	CASSLVGKTDTQYF
14	TRBV5-8	-	-	TRBJ2-7	TGTGCCAGCCAACGTTCACGGAGTTCCTACGAGCAGTACTTC	CASQRSRSSYEQYF
18	TRBV7-6	once	TRBD2	TRBJ2-3	TGTGCCAGCAGCTTATACCTTGCTGGCGGGGGTAACACAGATACGCAGTATTTT	CASSLYLAGGGNTDTQYF
13	TRBV6-5	-	-	TRBJ2-7	TGTGCCAGCAAAGTTGGGGGATCTTGGGAGCAGTACTTC	CASKVGGSWEQYF
14	TRBV5-4	-	-	TRBJ2-6	TGTGCCAGCACCCTTAGCTCTGGGGCCAACGTCCTGACTTTC	CASTLSSGANVLTF
14	TRBV25-1	-	-	TRBJ2-7	TGTGCCAGCAGGCCGACGGCTAACTCCTACGAGCAGTACTTC	CASRPTANSYEQYF
14	TRBV10-3	-	TRBD1	TRBJ2-7	TGTGCCATCACCAGGACAGGCCTAACCTACGAGCAGTACTTC	CAITRTGLTYEQYF
14	TRBV2	-	-	TRBJ2-5	TGTGCCAGCAGAGACAGGGGAGGGGGCGAGACCCAGTACTTC	CASRDRGGGETQYF
12	TRBV7-9	-	-	TRBJ2-7	TGTGCCAGCAGCTTAATACAGTACGAGCAGTACTTC	CASSLIQYEQYF
13	TRBV6-1	once	-	TRBJ1-4	TGTGCCAGCAGGGACCCGGCGGATGAAAAACTGTTTTTT	CASRDPADEKLFF
12	TRBV14	-	-	TRBJ2-7	TGTGCCAGCAGCCGAGACGCGGCCGAGCAGTACTTC	CASSRDAAEQYF
17	TRBV4-1	-	-	TRBJ1-2	TGCGCCAGCAGCCAAGATCTCAACCAGGGCGCCAACTATGGCTACACCTTC	CASSQDLNQGANYGYTF
14	TRBV2	few	-	TRBJ2-7	TGTGCCAGCAGTGGACAGACGGGACCCTACGAGCAGTACTTC	CASSGQTGPYEQYF
12	TRBV2	-	-	TRBJ1-2	TGTGCCAGCAGTGGGGGGGCAGGTGGCAACACCTTC	CASSGGAGGNTF
17	TRBV7-2	-	-	TRBJ2-3	TGTGCCAGCAGCTTAGCTACCGGGGGACAGCGCACAGATACGCAGTATTTT	CASSLATGGQRTDTQYF
15	TRBV30	once	TRBD1	TRBJ1-4	TGTGCCTGGAGTCGACCGACAGGGGGTAATGAAAAACTGTTTTTT	CAWSRPTGGNEKLFF
14	TRBV5-6	-	-	TRBJ1-5	TGTGCCAGCAGCGTGACGGATAGCAATCAGCCCCAGCATTTT	CASSVTDSNQPQHF
15	TRBV7-2	-	TRBD1	TRBJ1-6	TGTGCCAGCAGCCCAGAGGGGGCCCCCGGGTCACCCCTCCACTTT	CASSPEGAPGSPLHF
15	TRBV7-7	-	-	TRBJ2-2	TGTGCCAGCAGCCCCGGGGGGCCGGTCACCGGGGAGCTGTTTTTT	CASSPGGPVTGELFF
14	TRBV7-6	once	-	TRBJ2-7	TGTGCCAGCAGCCCACTACCGACAGCATACGAGCAGTACTTC	CASSPLPTAYEQYF